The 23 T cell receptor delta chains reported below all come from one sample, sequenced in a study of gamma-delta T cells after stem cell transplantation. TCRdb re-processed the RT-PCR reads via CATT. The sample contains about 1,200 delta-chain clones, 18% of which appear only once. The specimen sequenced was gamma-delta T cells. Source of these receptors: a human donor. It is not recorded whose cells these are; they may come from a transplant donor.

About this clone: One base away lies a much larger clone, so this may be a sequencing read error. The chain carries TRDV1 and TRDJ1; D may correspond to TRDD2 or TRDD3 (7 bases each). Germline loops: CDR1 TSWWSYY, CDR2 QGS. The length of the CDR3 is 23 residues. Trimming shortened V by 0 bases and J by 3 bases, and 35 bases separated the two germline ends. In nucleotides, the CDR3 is TGTGCTCTTGGGGAACTAGGGACTCTTCCTAAGTCTGACTGGGGCCCTTACGCCGATAAACTCATCTTT. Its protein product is CALGELGTLPKSDWGPYADKLIF.

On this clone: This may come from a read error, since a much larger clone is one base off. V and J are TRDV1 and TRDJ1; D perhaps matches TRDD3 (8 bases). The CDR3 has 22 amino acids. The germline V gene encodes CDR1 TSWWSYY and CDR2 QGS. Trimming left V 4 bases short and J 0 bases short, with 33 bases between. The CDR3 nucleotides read TGTGCTCTTGGGGCCGACCGATTCCTACTAAGGTGGGGGATGTCCTACACCGATAAACTCATCTTT. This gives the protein CALGADRFLLRWGMSYTDKLIF.

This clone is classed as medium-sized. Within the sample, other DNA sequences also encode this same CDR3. The CDR3 spells CACDPLNTDKLIF. The CDR3 nucleotides are TGTGCCTGTGACCCCTTGAACACCGATAAACTCATCTTT. The rearrangement links TRDV2 to TRDJ1; unclear D gene. The V gene's germline CDR1 is GEAIGNYY and CDR2 EKD. This CDR3 comprises 13 residues. Trimming pared 3 bases from V and 0 bases from J, leaving 7 bases between.

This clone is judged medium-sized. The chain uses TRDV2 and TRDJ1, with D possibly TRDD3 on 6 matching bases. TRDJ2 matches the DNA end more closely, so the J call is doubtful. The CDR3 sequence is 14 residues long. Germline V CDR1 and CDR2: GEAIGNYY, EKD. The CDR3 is CACDFLQGGESLFF. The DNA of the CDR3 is TGTGCCTGTGACTTCCTTCAAGGGGGGGAATCTCTCTTCTTT.

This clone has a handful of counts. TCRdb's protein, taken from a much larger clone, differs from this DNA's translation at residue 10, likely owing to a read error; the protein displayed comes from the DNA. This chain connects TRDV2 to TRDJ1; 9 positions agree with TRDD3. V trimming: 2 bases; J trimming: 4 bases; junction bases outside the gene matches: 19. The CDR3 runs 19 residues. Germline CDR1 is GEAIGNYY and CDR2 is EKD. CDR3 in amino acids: CACDRLPSTGGGYHDKLIF. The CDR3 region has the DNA TGTGCCTGTGACAGGCTTCCGAGCACCGGCGGGGGATACCACGATAAACTCATCTTT.

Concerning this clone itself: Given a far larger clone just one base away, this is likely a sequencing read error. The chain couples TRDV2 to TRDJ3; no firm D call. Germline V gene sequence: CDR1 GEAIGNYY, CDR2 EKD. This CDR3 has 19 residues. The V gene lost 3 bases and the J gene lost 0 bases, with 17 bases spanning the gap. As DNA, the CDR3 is TGTGCCTGTGACGGTAATACTTGCCAAAGCTCCTGGGACACCCGACAGATGTTTTTC. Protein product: CACDGNTCQSSWDTRQMFF.

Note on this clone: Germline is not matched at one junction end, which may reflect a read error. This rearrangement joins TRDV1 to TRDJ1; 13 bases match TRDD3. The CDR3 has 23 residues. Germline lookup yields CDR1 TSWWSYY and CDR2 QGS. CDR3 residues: CALRERAPDPYWGIRTYTDKLIF. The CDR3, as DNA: TGTGCTCTTAGGGAACGGGCCCCCGATCCATACTGGGGGATACGCACGTACACCGATAAACTCATCTTT.

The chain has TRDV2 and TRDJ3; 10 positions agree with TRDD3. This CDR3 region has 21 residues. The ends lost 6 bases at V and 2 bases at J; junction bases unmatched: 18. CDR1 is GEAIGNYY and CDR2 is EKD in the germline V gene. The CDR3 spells CACKRRLGDTSPPWDTRQMFF. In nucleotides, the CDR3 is TGTGCCTGTAAAAGACGGTTGGGGGATACCTCCCCTCCCTGGGACACCCGACAGATGTTTTTC.

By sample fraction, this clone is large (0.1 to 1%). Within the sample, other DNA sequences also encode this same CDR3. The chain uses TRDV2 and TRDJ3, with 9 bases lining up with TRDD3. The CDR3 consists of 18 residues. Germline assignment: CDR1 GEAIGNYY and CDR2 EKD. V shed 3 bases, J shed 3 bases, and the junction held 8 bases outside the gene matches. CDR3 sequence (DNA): TGTGCCTGTGACCCACTGGGGGAGATTAGCTGGGACACCCGACAGATGTTTTTC. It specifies CACDPLGEISWDTRQMFF.

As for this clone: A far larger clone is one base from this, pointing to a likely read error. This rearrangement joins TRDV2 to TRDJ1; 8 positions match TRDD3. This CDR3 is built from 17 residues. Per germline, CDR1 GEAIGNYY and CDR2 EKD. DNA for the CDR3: TGTGCCCGTGACGCCAGCCTGCTTACTGGGGGGTCGGGTGGACTCATCTTT. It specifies CARDASLLTGGSGGLIF.

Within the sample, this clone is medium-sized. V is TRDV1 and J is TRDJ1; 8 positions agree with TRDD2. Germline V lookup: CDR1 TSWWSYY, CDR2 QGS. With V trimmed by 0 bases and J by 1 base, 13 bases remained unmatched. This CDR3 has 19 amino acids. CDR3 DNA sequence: TGTGCTCTTGGGGAACTAGCTCTTCCTACCGTTCTAGGCACCGATAAACTCATCTTT. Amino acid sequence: CALGELALPTVLGTDKLIF.

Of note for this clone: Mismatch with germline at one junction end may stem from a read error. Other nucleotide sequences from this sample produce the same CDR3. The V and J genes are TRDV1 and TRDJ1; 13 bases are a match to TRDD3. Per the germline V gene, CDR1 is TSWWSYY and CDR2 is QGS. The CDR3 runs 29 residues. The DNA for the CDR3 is TGTGCCCTTGGGGTACAGTTCGGTCGGTCGCTCCGGCCGGACCGCCTTACTGGGGGATACGCGACGAACACCGATAAACTCATCTTT. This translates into CALGVQFGRSLRPDRLTGGYATNTDKLIF.

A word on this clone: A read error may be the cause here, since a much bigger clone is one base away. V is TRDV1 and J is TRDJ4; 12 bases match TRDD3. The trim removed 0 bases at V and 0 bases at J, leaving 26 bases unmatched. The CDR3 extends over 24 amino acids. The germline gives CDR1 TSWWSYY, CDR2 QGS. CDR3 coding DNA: TGTGCTCTTGGGGAACTTCCTACGCCACAGAACTGGGGGATACTTACACCCACCTCCAGACCCCTGATCTTT. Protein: CALGELPTPQNWGILTPTSRPLIF.

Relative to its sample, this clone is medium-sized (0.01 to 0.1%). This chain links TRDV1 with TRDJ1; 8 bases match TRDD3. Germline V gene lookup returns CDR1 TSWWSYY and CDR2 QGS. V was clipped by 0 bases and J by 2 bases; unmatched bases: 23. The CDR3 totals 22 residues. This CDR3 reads CALGELARSTPRGYPLTDKLIF. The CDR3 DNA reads TGTGCTCTTGGGGAACTAGCACGTTCAACCCCAAGGGGATACCCCCTGACCGATAAACTCATCTTT.

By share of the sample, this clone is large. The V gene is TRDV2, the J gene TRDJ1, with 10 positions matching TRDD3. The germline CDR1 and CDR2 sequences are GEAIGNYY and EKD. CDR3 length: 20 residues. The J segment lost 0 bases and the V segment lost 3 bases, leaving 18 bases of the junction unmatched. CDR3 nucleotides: TGTGCCTGTGACTTGATTACTGGGGGATCGCAGATTCCCTACACCGATAAACTCATCTTT. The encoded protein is CACDLITGGSQIPYTDKLIF.

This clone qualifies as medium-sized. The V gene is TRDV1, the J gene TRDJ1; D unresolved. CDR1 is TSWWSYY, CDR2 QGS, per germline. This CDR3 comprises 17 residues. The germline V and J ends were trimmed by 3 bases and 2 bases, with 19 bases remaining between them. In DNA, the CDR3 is TGTGCTCTTGGGGAGGAAAGGATGAGAGTACGAACCGATAAACTCATCTTT. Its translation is CALGEERMRVRTDKLIF.

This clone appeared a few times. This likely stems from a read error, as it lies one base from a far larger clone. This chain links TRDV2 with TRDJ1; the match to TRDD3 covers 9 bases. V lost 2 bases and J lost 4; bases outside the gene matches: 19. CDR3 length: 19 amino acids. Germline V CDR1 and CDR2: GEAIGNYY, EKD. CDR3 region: CACDRLPGTSGGYHDKLIF. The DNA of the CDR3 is TGTGCCTGTGACAGGCTTCCGGGCACCAGCGGGGGATACCACGATAAACTCATCTTT.

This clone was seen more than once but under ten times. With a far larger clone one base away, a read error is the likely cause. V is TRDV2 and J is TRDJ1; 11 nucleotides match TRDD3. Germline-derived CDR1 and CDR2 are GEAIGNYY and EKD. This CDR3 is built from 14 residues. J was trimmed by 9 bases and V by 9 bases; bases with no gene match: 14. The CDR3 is CARVELGDKSELIF. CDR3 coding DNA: TGTGCCCGTGTCGAACTGGGGGATAAGTCGGAACTCATCTTT.

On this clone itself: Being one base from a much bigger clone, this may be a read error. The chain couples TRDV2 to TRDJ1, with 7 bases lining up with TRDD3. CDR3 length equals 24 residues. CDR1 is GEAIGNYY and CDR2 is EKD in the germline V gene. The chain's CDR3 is CACDTVGSFTAPAGDMGYTDKPIF. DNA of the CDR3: TGTGCCTGTGACACCGTTGGCTCGTTCACTGCGCCGGCTGGGGATATGGGGTACACCGATAAACCCATCTTT.

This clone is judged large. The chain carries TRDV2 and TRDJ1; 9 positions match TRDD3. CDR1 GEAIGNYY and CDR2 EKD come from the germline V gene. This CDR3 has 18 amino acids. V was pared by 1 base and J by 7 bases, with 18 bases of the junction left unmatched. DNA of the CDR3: TGTGCCTGTGACACTCTACTAACTACTGGGGGAACCTACGCTAAACTCATCTTT. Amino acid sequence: CACDTLLTTGGTYAKLIF.

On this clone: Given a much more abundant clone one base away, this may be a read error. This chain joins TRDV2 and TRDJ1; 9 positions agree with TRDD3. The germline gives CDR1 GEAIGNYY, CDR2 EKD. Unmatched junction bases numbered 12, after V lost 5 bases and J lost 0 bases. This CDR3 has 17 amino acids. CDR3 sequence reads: CACGTLVLGDNTDKLIF. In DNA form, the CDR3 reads TGTGCCTGTGGCACTCTAGTACTGGGGGACAACACCGATAAACTCATCTTT.

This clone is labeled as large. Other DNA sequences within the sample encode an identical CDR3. The CDR3 loop reads CACDAVLGTQRGTDKLIF. The CDR3 bases are TGTGCCTGTGACGCGGTTCTGGGGACTCAAAGGGGAACCGATAAACTCATCTTT. This chain connects TRDV2 to TRDJ1, with TRDD3 as a possible D gene (6 bases). CDR1 and CDR2 from the germline V gene are GEAIGNYY and EKD. V was pared by 3 bases and J by 2 bases, with 24 bases between. This CDR3 comprises 18 residues.

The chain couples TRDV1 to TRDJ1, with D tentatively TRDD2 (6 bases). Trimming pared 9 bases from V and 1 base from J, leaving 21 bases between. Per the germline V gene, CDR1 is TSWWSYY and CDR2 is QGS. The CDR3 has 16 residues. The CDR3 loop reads CALDVPSSGFTDKLIF. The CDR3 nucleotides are TGTGCTCTCGACGTTCCTAGTTCTGGGTTCACCGATAAACTCATCTTT.